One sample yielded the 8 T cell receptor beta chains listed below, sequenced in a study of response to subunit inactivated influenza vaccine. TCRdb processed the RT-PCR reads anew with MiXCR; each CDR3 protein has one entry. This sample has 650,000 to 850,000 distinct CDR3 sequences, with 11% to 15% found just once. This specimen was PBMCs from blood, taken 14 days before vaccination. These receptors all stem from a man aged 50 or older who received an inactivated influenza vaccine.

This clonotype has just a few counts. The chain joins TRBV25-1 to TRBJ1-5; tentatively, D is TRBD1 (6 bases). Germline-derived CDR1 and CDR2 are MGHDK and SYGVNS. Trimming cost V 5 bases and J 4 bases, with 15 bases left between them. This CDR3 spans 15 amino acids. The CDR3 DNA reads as TGTGCCAGCAGTAACTCTGCAGGGGTAAATCAGCCCCAGCATTTT. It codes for CASSNSAGVNQPQHF.

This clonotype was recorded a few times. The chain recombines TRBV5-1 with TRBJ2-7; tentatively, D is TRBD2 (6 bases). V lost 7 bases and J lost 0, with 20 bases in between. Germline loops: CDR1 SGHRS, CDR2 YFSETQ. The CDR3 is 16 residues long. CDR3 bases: TGCGCCAGCGCCCCGAGTCCGGGGGACCCCTCCTACGAGCAGTACTTC. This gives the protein CASAPSPGDPSYEQYF.

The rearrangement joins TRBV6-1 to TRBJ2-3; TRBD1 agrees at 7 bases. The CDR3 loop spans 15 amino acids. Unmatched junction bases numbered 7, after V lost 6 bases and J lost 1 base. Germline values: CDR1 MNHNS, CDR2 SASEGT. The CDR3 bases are TGTGCCAGCAGACGACAGGGAATGGGCACAGATACGCAGTATTTT. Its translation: CASRRQGMGTDTQYF.

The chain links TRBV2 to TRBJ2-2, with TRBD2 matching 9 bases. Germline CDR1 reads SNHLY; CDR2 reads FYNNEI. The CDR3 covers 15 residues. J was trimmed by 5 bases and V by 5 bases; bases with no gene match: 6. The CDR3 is CASSIDSGSTGELFF. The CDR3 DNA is TGTGCCAGCAGTATCGATAGCGGGAGTACCGGGGAGCTGTTTTTT.

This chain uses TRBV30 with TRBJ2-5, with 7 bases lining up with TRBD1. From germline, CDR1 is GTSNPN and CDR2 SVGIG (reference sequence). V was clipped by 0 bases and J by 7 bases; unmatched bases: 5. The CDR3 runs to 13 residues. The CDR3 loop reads CAWSVKGAGTQYF. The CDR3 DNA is TGTGCCTGGAGTGTAAAGGGGGCAGGGACCCAGTACTTC.

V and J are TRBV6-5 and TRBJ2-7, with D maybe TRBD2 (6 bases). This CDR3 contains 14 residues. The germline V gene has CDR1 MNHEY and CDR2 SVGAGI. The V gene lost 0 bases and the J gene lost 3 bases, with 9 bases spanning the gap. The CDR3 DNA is TGTGCCAGCAGTTACTCGAGCGGGCACTACGAGCAGTACTTC. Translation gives CASSYSSGHYEQYF.

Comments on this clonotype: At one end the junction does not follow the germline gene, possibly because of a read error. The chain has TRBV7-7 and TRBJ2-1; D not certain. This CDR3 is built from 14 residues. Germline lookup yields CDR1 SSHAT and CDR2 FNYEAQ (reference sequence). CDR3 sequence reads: CASSVGAANNEQFF. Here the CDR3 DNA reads TGTGCTAGCAGCGTAGGAGCAGCCAACAATGAGCAGTTCTTC. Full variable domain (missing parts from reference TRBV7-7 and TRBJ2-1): GAGVSQSPRYKVTKRGQDVTLRCDPISSHATLYWYQQALGQGPEFLTYFNYEAQPDKSGLPSDRFSAERPEGSISTLTIQRTEQRDSAMYRCASSVGAANNEQFFGPGTRLTVL.

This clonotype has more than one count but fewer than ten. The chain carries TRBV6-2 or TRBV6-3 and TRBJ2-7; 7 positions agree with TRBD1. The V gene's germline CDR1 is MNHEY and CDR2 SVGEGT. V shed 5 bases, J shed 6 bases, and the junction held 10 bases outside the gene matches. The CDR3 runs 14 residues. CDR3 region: CASSPQGSLSEQYF. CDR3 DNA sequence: TGTGCCAGCAGTCCACAGGGGTCCTTATCCGAGCAGTACTTC.